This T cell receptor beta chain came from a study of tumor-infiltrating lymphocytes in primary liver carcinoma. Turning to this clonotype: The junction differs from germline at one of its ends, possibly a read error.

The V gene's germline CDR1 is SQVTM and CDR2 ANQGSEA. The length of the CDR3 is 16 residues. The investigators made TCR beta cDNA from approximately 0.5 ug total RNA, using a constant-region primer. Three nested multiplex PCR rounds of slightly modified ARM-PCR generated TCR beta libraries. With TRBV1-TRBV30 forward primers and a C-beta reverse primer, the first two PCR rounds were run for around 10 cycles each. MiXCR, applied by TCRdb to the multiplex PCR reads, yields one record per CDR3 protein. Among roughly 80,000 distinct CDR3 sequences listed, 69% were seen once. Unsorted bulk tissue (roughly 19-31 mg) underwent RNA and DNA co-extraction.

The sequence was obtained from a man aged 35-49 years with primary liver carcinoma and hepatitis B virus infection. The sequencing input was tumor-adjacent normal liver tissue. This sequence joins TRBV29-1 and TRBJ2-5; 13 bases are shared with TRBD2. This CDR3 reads CSPYTTPGLAGEIQYF. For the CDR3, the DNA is TGCAGCCCCTATACGACTCCTGGACTAGCGGGAGAGATCCAGTACTTC. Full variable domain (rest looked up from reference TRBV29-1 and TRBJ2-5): SAVISQKPSRDICQRGTSLTIQCQVDSQVTMMFWYRQQPGQSLTLIATANQGSEATYESGFVIDKFPISRPNLTFSTLTVSNMSPEDSSIYLCSPYTTPGLAGEIQYFGPGTRLLVL.